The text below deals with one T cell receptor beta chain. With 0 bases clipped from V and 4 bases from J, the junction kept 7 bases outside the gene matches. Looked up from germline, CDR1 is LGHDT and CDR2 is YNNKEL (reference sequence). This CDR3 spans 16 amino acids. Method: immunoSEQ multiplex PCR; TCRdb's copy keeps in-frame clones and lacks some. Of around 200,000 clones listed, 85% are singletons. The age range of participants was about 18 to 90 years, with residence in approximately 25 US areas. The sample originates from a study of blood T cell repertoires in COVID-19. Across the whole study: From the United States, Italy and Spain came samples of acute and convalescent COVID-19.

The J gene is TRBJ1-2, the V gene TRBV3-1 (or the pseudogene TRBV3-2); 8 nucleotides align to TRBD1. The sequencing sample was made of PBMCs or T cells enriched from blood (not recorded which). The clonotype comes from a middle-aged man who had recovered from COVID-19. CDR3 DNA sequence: TGTGCCAGCAGCCAAGAAGACAGGGGTTGGGTCTATGGCTACACCTTC. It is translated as CASSQEDRGWVYGYTF.